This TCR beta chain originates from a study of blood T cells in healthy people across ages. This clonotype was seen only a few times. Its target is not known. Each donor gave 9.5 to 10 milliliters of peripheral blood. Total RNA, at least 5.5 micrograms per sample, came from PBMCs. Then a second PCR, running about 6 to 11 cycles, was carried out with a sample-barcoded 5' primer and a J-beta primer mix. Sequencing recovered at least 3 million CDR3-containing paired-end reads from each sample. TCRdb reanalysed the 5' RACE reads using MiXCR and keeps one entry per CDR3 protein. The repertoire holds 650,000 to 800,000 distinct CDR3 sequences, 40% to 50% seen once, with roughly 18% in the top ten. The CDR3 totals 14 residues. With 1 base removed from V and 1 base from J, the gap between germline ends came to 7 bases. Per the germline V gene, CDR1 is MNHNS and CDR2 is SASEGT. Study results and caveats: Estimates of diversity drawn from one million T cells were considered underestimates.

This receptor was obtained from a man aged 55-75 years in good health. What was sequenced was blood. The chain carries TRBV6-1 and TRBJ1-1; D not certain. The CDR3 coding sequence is TGTGCCAGCAGTGAAGGGCGAACGAACACTGAAGCTTTCTTT. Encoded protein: CASSEGRTNTEAFF.